Below, one T cell receptor (beta chain) is given with its context. This clonotype was observed at least ten times. Its specific antigen is unknown. Within one base of it there is no much larger clone, and no base qualities were kept. Reading from cysteine to phenylalanine, the CDR3 counts 15 amino acids. Only CDR3 DNA is held: 45 bases, read in frame from base 1. The germline ends are 17 bases apart after V is trimmed by 4 bases and J by 5 bases. The germline V gene yields SGHDN for CDR1 and FVKESK for CDR2. Any patient with an uncontrolled infection, another autoimmune disease, pregnancy or lactation was excluded. Diagnoses were based on clinical symptoms, serum thyroxine and TRAb, thyroid ultrasound and orbital computed tomography. Total RNA was extracted with Trizol reagent, and quality was checked on an Agilent 2100 Bioanalyzer. The data are from a study of T cells in Graves' hyperthyroidism and ophthalmopathy (dated by TCRdb to the late 2010s). Turning to the overall study: To identify TCR V-J signatures that set the groups apart, the researchers used a discovery cohort of about a hundred patients, made up of under 45 with Graves' ophthalmopathy and about 55 with stable Graves' hyperthyroidism. After blood sampling, hyperthyroidism patients were treated with methimazole at a starting dose of 30 mg daily, and ophthalmopathy patients were treated with high-dose intravenous methylprednisolone. The study also compared thyroid tissue and blood T-cell repertoires from a handful of Graves' hyperthyroidism patients. According to the paper, TCR Vbeta CDR3 sequencing was carried out on some 130 peripheral blood samples, which came from about 45 ophthalmopathy, 70 to 80 hyperthyroidism and roughly 17 progressor patients. The roughly 90 discovery patients were divided at random into training and test sets in a 7:3 ratio. Prospective prediction of ophthalmopathy was tested in an independent validation cohort of approximately 19 hyperthyroidism patients and approximately 17 patients who later progressed to ophthalmopathy.

The TCR beta CDR3 regions were amplified from the RNA transcripts. The TCR CDR3 was subjected to a first round of RT-PCR using the HTBI primer set and the Qiagen OneStep RT-PCR kit. Libraries were constructed in a second round of multiplex PCR, after which size selection and purification were performed. Libraries were sequenced paired-end with 100 bp reads on an Illumina HiSeq2000. In the authors' own workflow: SOAPnuke was used to process the raw data, removing reads that contained adapters or uncalled bases, had a mean Phred below 15, or lacked an exact match to the constant primer or identifier. High-quality paired reads were merged with COPE v1.2.5, and unique nucleotide sequences were defined as clonotypes. MiTCR v1.1 was used to align clonotypes to the IMGT TRBV, TRBD and TRBJ reference segments. The analysis was restricted to V-J combinations with a frequency above 0.0001, which together covered 99.2% of the repertoires. A TCS score was defined as the ratio of F50 (clonal expansion) to E x V (chaos), with BLOSUM62-based TCRdist applied between CDR3 peptides within each V-J. Welch's t-statistics and random forest reduced 450 to 600 V-J features to about 13, which were used in a naive Bayes classifier (R e1071). Thyroid-blood repertoire similarity was quantified with the Morisita-Horn index. In-frame beta chains were kept once TCRdb had trimmed the public reads at Q25 with fastp and called clones with MiXCR. Under each unique CDR3 protein, matching rows form one entry showing the most common genes and DNA. The V and J calls reflect TCRdb's pipeline rather than the authors' work. The sample records 500,000 to 600,000 distinct CDR3 sequences, about 45% of which are singletons. The ten largest make up around a fifth of the sample.

Study-level results and caveats: In validation, progression to ophthalmopathy was predicted by the model with 70.59% sensitivity and 72% to 85% specificity, a median of 6.5 months before onset. No statistical method was used to fix the sample size in advance, and group allocation was not hidden from the investigators. Ophthalmopathy was separated from stable hyperthyroidism by a 13 V-J signature model, with approximately 89% sensitivity and roughly 84% specificity obtained in cross-validation and 80%/75% obtained in testing. Most expanded thyroid clonotypes (frequency above 0.001) were also found in blood, which suggests that blood repertoires may mirror thyroid immune responses.

In this chain, TRBV14 is recombined with TRBJ2-5, with TRBD2 tentatively as D gene (6 bases match). Sequencing was performed on peripheral blood or thyroid tissue (not recorded which). The clonotype originates from an adult woman with Graves' disease, either hyperthyroidism or ophthalmopathy (not recorded which). The CDR3 region: CASSLIGGAAETQYF. The nucleotides read TGTGCCAGCAGCCTTATCGGAGGGGCGGCGGAGACCCAGTACTTC. Supplemented by the reference TRBV14 and TRBJ2-5 proteins around the CDR3, the complete variable domain is EAGVTQFPSHSVIEKGQTVTLRCDPISGHDNLYWYRRVMGKEIKFLLHFVKESKQDESGMPNNRFLAERTGGTYSTLKVQPAELEDSGVYFCASSLIGGAAETQYFGPGTRLLVL.